This T cell receptor (beta chain) was identified in a study of identical twins (dated by TCRdb to about 2016). With regard to the full study: To test whether fetal clonotypes persist, the study used deep sequencing on TCR alpha and beta repertoires from monozygotic twins, unrelated adults of various ages, and cord blood. Replicate twin experiments were performed at different times using different library preparation protocols to rule out contamination. Broad study findings and their caveats: In beta out-of-frame sequences, excess twin sharing was weaker, because having fewer shared sequences lowered the signal-to-noise ratio. Conclusions relied on cross-sectional statistical analysis, since the same donors could not be followed over many years. Abundant cord blood beta clonotypes carried fewer insertions; young adult naive repertoires showed a weaker similar trend, while memory repertoires showed none. In monozygotic twins, out-of-frame TCR alpha sharing was systematically underestimated by recombination models, although the models agreed with sharing between unrelated individuals. Compared with coincidental sharing between unrelated individuals, an excess of low generation-probability sequences was observed among out-of-frame TCR alpha sequences shared between twins. Zero-insertion analyses could be partly confounded by invariant T cells such as MAIT and iNKT, although diverse VJ usage argued against such confounding for most clonotypes.

Counted from cysteine to phenylalanine, this CDR3 has 14 amino acids. Just CDR3 DNA is preserved here, 42 bases in frame from base 1. The germline V gene (reference sequence) sets CDR1 to DFQATT and CDR2 to SNEGSKA. V and J are truncated by 7 bases and 0 bases respectively, leaving an intervening sequence of 14 bases. All donors were healthy Caucasians. Library construction relied on 5' RACE. Sequenced on an Illumina HiSeq 2000. A universal primer binding site was introduced by template switching, and a unique molecular identifier was present in the final cDNA, enabling accurate counting of TCR cDNA molecules. First-strand cDNA for TCR alpha and beta chains was synthesized from specific primers in the conserved constant-segment region. Each cDNA library was double barcoded, with a SMART-Mk sample barcode plus Illumina barcodes, to control for contamination. TruSeq adapter sequences and Illumina sample barcodes were added in two successive PCR steps. Sequencing of the TCR alpha and beta cDNA libraries was done on the Illumina HiSeq platform using custom primers. Processing in the source paper ran as follows. MiGEC processed the raw reads to extract unique molecular identifiers, while MiXCR was used to determine the CDR3 positions. Recombination models were inferred per individual with the repgenHMM and IGoR tools using an EM algorithm. The analysis of shared clonotypes was done with the tcR package in R, with sharing normalized by the product of cloneset sizes. To study raw recombination free of thymic and clonal selection effects, out-of-frame nonproductive sequences were analyzed. The public reads were run again by TCRdb, first through fastp at Q25 and then through MiXCR, and only productive beta chains were kept. Rows merge per CDR3 protein into single entries with the most common DNA and genes. Clone size and V and J calls follow TCRdb, not the original study. This sample is represented by around 1.7 million distinct CDR3 sequences; 32% of them were singletons. 0.27% of the sample is taken by the ten largest.

To note about this clonotype: Its specific antigen is unknown. No per-base quality is available; no much larger clone lies one base away.

The source is a newborn girl in good health. The sample taken for sequencing was cord blood. This chain joins TRBV20-1 to TRBJ2-3, with a weak D call of TRBD1 (6 bases match). The nucleotide sequence is TGCAGTGTCAGGGGCAGTACTAGCACAGATACGCAGTATTTT. This yields the protein CSVRGSTSTDTQYF.